This T cell receptor beta chain was documented in a study of blood T cell repertoires in COVID-19. The data were produced by immunoSEQ multiplex PCR, yet TCRdb's version contains in-frame clones alone and is incomplete. Of about 440,000 clones in the sample, nearly 90% were seen once. The sequencing sample was made of PBMCs or T cells enriched from blood (not recorded which). The sequence came from a woman aged 18-35 years with acute COVID-19.

The CDR3 here is CASSTSGGAYGYTF. The CDR3 nucleotides are TGTGCCAGCAGCACAAGCGGCGGGGCCTATGGCTACACCTTC. The genes are TRBV14 and TRBJ1-2; tentatively, D is TRBD1 (5 bases). The CDR3 covers 14 residues. Germline-derived CDR1 and CDR2 are SGHDN and FVKESK. V gave up 5 bases and J gave up 4 bases, with 14 bases separating them.